These 2 T cell receptor beta chains share one sample of origin, sequenced in a study of regulatory T cells in long-lasting Graves disease. Investigators prepared the TCR beta libraries by applying iRepertoire HTBI primers and Arm-PCR of CDR3 regions. A single record per CDR3 protein comes from TCRdb applying MiXCR to the multiplex PCR reads. Altogether 350,000 to 400,000 distinct CDR3 sequences are present, 15% to 18% being singletons, with the ten largest covering 22%. As for time point: newly diagnosed GD, antithyroid drugs for less than 3 months. Construction of the TCR library relied on RNA isolated from PBMCs. Material: peripheral blood mononuclear cells (PBMCs), obtained at new diagnosis, from a patient treated with antithyroid drugs. These receptors were taken from a female donor with Graves disease.

This clonotype was recorded at least ten times. The chain has TRBV10-1 and TRBJ2-3; 10 bases are a match to TRBD1. Trimming cost V 1 base and J 5 bases; bases outside gene matches: 6. Germline loops: CDR1 WNHNN, CDR2 SYGVQD (reference sequence). The CDR3 length is 16 residues. The CDR3 region has the DNA TGCGCCAGCAGTGAGTTCCGACAGGGGGCTGGAGATACGCAGTATTTT. Protein: CASSEFRQGAGDTQYF.

In its sample, this clonotype was seen many times. The chain combines TRBV4-3 with TRBJ2-7, with D maybe TRBD1 (5 bases). V lost 4 bases and J lost 0, with 10 bases in between. In germline, CDR1 is LGHNA, CDR2 YSLEER. CDR3 length equals 14 residues. CDR3 protein: CASSRRVSSYEQYF. CDR3 bases: TGCGCCAGCAGCCGCAGGGTAAGCTCCTACGAGCAGTACTTC.